Below, 29 T cell receptor beta chains from the same sample are listed, as sequenced in a study of technical replicates of blood from four donors. Sequencing was performed with immunoSEQ multiplex PCR; in TCRdb, only in-frame clones are kept and a portion is missing. The sample has tens of thousands of clones, 95% to 98% seen once. The sequenced sample was T cells isolated from PBMCs. Every receptor here comes from a human donor in good health.

The CDR3 DNA is TGTGCCTGGAATCGGGGGGGGACTGAAGCTTTCTTT. It specifies CAWNRGGTEAFF. This chain links TRBV30 with TRBJ1-1; weak D call: TRBD1 (5 bases). Between the trimmed V and J ends, which lost 4 bases and 5 bases, there was a span of 11 bases. The V gene's germline CDR1 is GTSNPN and CDR2 SVGIG (reference sequence). This CDR3 contains 12 residues.

V usage is TRBV2 and J usage is TRBJ2-1, with 13 positions matching TRBD2. After removal of 7 bases from V and 5 bases from J, the junction contained 5 bases not matched to a gene. Germline-derived CDR1 and CDR2 are SNHLY and FYNNEI. The length of the CDR3 is 15 residues. DNA of the CDR3: TGTGCCAGCAACCAACTAGCGGGGGGGCACAATGAGCAGTTCTTC. This sequence encodes CASNQLAGGHNEQFF. The full variable domain, completed using reference TRBV2 and TRBJ2-1, is EPEVTQTPSHQVTQMGQEVILRCVPISNHLYFYWYRQILGQKVEFLVSFYNNEISEKSEIFDDQFSVERPDGSNFTLKIRSTKLEDSAMYFCASNQLAGGHNEQFFGPGTRLTVL.

The chain joins TRBV6-5 to TRBJ1-2; TRBD1 might be the D (5 bases). Germline V gene data show CDR1 as MNHEY and CDR2 as SVGAGI. V lost 3 bases and J 2 bases, leaving 10 bases between the germline ends. This CDR3 region has 14 residues. CDR3: CASSYYRQNYGYTF. The CDR3 DNA follows: TGTGCCAGCAGTTATTACAGACAGAACTATGGCTACACCTTC.

The genes are TRBV27 and TRBJ2-7; 7 bases are shared with TRBD1. V lost 5 bases, J lost 2 bases, and 6 bases stayed unmatched. The CDR3 runs 14 residues. CDR1 MNHEY and CDR2 SMNVEV come from the germline V gene (reference sequence). In DNA form, the CDR3 reads TGTGCCAGCAGTGGGACAGTACTTACCTACGAGCAGTACTTC. Residues: CASSGTVLTYEQYF.

The chain joins TRBV11-1 to TRBJ2-7; possible D gene TRBD1, 5 bases. Per germline, CDR1 SGHAT and CDR2 FQDESV (reference sequence). The CDR3 consists of 15 residues. Trimming removed 2 bases at V and 3 bases at J, with 14 bases between. The CDR3 here is CASSLPSTGYYEQYF. CDR3 coding DNA: TGTGCCAGCAGCTTACCCTCAACAGGTTACTACGAGCAGTACTTC.

The DNA for the CDR3 is TGCGCCAGCAGCCGTACAGGTGAGAACACTGAAGCTTTCTTT. Translated: CASSRTGENTEAFF. V usage is TRBV5-1 and J usage is TRBJ1-1; perhaps TRBD1 as D (5 bases). Germline V lookup: CDR1 SGHRS, CDR2 YFSETQ. V lost 4 bases to trimming and J lost 1 base, with 11 bases between them. The length of the CDR3 is 14 residues. Together with reference TRBV5-1 and TRBJ1-1, the CDR3 gives the full variable domain: KAGVTQTPRYLIKTRGQQVTLSCSPISGHRSVSWYQQTPGQGLQFLFEYFSETQRNKGNFPGRFSGRQFSNSRSEMNVSTLELGDSALYLCASSRTGENTEAFFGQGTRLTVV.

V is TRBV6-1 and J is TRBJ2-3; tentatively, D is TRBD2 (6 bases). The CDR3 is 16 amino acids. Germline V gene lookup returns CDR1 MNHNS and CDR2 SASEGT. Between the trimmed V and J ends, which lost 4 bases and 8 bases, there was a span of 22 bases. Here the CDR3 DNA reads TGTGCCAGCAGTGGGGGGACTGACGTCCCTCTTTTTACGCAGTATTTT. As protein: CASSGGTDVPLFTQYF.

This rearrangement joins TRBV9 to TRBJ2-7, with D perhaps matching TRBD1 (5 bases). Germline V CDR1 and CDR2: SGDLS, YYNGEE. The CDR3 has 14 residues. The germline V and J ends were trimmed by 0 bases and 2 bases, with 9 bases remaining between them. Written as DNA, the CDR3 is TGTGCCAGCAGCGTAGGTCGACAGCCCTACGAGCAGTACTTC. It is translated as CASSVGRQPYEQYF.

The chain links TRBV29-1 to TRBJ1-5; TRBD1 matches 7 bases. With V trimmed by 6 bases and J by 3 bases, 11 bases remained unmatched. Looked up from germline, CDR1 is SQVTM and CDR2 is ANQGSEA. The CDR3 covers 15 residues. The CDR3 here is CSVVGDGTDNQPQHF. CDR3 coding DNA: TGCAGCGTCGTGGGAGACGGGACAGACAATCAGCCCCAGCATTTT.

CDR3 DNA: TGTGCCAGCAGGGGCCGAGCAGGGGACTATGGCTACACCTTC. Translated: CASRGRAGDYGYTF. V is TRBV5-4 and J is TRBJ1-2, with a weak D call TRBD1 (6 bases). Germline V gives CDR1 SGHNT, CDR2 YYREEE (reference sequence). V was shortened by 5 bases and J by 3 bases, with 14 bases between the two germline ends. The CDR3 runs 14 residues. Full variable domain (rest looked up from reference TRBV5-4 and TRBJ1-2): ETGVTQSPTHLIKTRGQQVTLRCSSQSGHNTVSWYQQALGQGPQFIFQYYREEENGRGNFPPRFSGLQFPNYSSELNVNALELDDSALYLCASRGRAGDYGYTFGSGTRLTVV.

This rearrangement joins TRBV7-8 to TRBJ1-6, with TRBD1 matching over 8 bases. This CDR3 comprises 16 residues. Germline V gene data show CDR1 as SGHVS and CDR2 as FQNEAQ. V lost 5 bases and J lost 5; bases outside the gene matches: 8. The CDR3 coding sequence is TGTGCCAGCAGCCCCCAAGGACAGGGCCATAATTCACCCCTCCACTTT. It codes for CASSPQGQGHNSPLHF.

Written as DNA, the CDR3 is TGTGCCAGCAGTGTAACAGGGGGCGCACACACTGAAGCTTTCTTT. Amino acid sequence: CASSVTGGAHTEAFF. The gene calls are TRBV2 and TRBJ1-1, with TRBD1 identical over 9 bases. The germline V gene encodes CDR1 SNHLY and CDR2 FYNNEI. Unmatched junction bases numbered 6, after V lost 4 bases and J lost 3 bases. The CDR3 runs 15 residues.

The chain links TRBV9 to TRBJ2-7, with D tentatively TRBD2 (7 bases). V lost 1 base to trimming and J lost 6 bases, with 11 bases between them. The CDR3 loop spans 13 amino acids. CDR1 is SGDLS, CDR2 YYNGEE, per germline. The DNA of the CDR3 is TGTGCCAGCAGCGTAATTGCGGGGGCCGAGCAGTACTTC. It specifies CASSVIAGAEQYF.

As DNA, the CDR3 is TGTGCCAGCAGTGAAGCCGGGGGTAACTATGGCTACACCTTC. Residues: CASSEAGGNYGYTF. The J gene is TRBJ1-2, the V gene TRBV2; weak D call: TRBD1 (5 bases). CDR1 SNHLY and CDR2 FYNNEI come from the germline V gene. The CDR3 contains 14 residues. V lost 0 bases and J 1 base, leaving 6 bases between the germline ends.

The chain combines TRBV11-3 with TRBJ1-1; 7 bases are shared with TRBD1. The CDR3 extends over 20 amino acids. V trimming: 0 bases; J trimming: 5 bases; junction bases outside the gene matches: 21. Germline V gene lookup returns CDR1 SGHNT and CDR2 YENEEA. CDR3 residues: CASSLDLRFSVGQTQTEAFF. The CDR3 DNA is TGTGCCAGCAGCTTAGATCTCCGCTTCTCCGTGGGACAGACGCAAACTGAAGCTTTCTTT.

The rearrangement uses TRBV6-5 and TRBJ2-7; D is perhaps TRBD2 (5 bases). This CDR3 is 13 amino acids long. Germline CDR1 MNHEY, CDR2 SVGAGI. V was pared by 4 bases and J by 5 bases, with 12 bases between. Here the CDR3 reads CASSFRGSHEQYF. The CDR3 region has the DNA TGTGCCAGCAGTTTCCGAGGGTCCCACGAGCAGTACTTC.

As for this clone: At one of its ends the junction is not consistent with the germline gene, which may arise from a read error. This chain's CDR3 is CASSPRGGSSYNEQFF. CDR3 coding DNA: TGTGCTAGCAGCCCCCGCGGCGGGAGCTCCTACAATGAGCAGTTCTTC. The chain has TRBV7-7 and TRBJ2-1, with TRBD2 matching 7 bases. CDR3 size: 16 residues. Germline V gives CDR1 SSHAT, CDR2 FNYEAQ (reference sequence).

The chain carries TRBV7-9 and TRBJ1-1, with a tentative D call TRBD1 (5 bases). The CDR3 sequence is 13 residues long. Between the trimmed V and J ends, which lost 5 bases and 1 base, there was a span of 8 bases. In germline, CDR1 is SEHNR, CDR2 FQNEAQ (reference sequence). The CDR3: CASSPGQNTEAFF. The CDR3 DNA follows: TGTGCCAGCAGCCCCGGACAGAACACTGAAGCTTTCTTT.

The chain recombines TRBV30 with TRBJ1-4, with D possibly TRBD1 on 5 matching bases. V shed 3 bases and J shed 3 bases, with 8 bases lying between them. Germline CDR1 GTSNPN, CDR2 SVGIG (reference sequence). There are 13 residues in the CDR3. CDR3 region: CAWRTVPNEKLFF. CDR3 in DNA: TGTGCCTGGAGGACAGTCCCTAATGAAAAACTGTTTTTT.

J is TRBJ2-3 and V is TRBV6-6; TRBD2 is a possible D gene (5 bases). Germline CDR1 is MNHNY and CDR2 is SVGAGI (reference sequence). V was clipped by 6 bases and J by 3 bases, with 16 bases between them. The CDR3 runs 15 residues. The CDR3 DNA sequence: TGTGCCAGCAGCCACGGGAAAAAGATTACAGATACGCAGTATTTT. Protein product: CASSHGKKITDTQYF.

V usage is TRBV18 and J usage is TRBJ2-7; the D gene is possibly TRBD1 (6 bases). The CDR3 is 16 amino acids. Germline V gives CDR1 KGHSH, CDR2 LQKENI. Trimming took off 1 base at V and 5 bases at J, with 18 bases between the two ends. CDR3 bases: TGTGCCAGCTCACCACGGGGGCGGATAGGGGTCCACGAGCAGTACTTC. Its translation is CASSPRGRIGVHEQYF.

The V and J genes are TRBV9 and TRBJ2-7, with D uncertain. CDR1 is SGDLS, CDR2 YYNGEE, per germline. The CDR3 sequence is 13 residues long. V shed 0 bases and J shed 2 bases, with 6 bases lying between them. The chain's CDR3 is CASSVGLAYEQYF. CDR3 bases: TGTGCCAGCAGCGTAGGTCTTGCCTACGAGCAGTACTTC.

This CDR3 is CASSIPGTGAVGTQYF. CDR3 DNA sequence: TGTGCCAGCAGCATCCCCGGGACAGGGGCTGTCGGTACGCAGTATTTT. The chain carries TRBV13 and TRBJ2-3, with 10 positions matching TRBD1. Germline V gene lookup returns CDR1 PRHDT and CDR2 FYEKMQ (reference sequence). J was trimmed by 8 bases and V by 5 bases; bases with no gene match: 13. This CDR3 has 16 residues.

This clone was found once. V gene TRBV4-1 combines with J gene TRBJ2-1; possibly TRBD1 for D (5 bases). The CDR3 totals 12 residues. Germline CDR1 and CDR2: MGHRA and YSYEKL. V was trimmed by 4 bases and J by 7 bases, leaving 8 bases between them. The CDR3 is CASSPRTNEQFF. As DNA, the CDR3 is TGCGCCAGCAGCCCCCGGACAAATGAGCAGTTCTTC.

J is TRBJ1-2 and V is TRBV4-1, with 7 bases matching TRBD1. Germline lookup yields CDR1 MGHRA and CDR2 YSYEKL. After removal of 0 bases from V and 2 bases from J, the junction contained 3 bases not matched to a gene. The CDR3 length is 15 residues. The CDR3 protein is CASSQDGDRNYGYTF. The CDR3 DNA sequence: TGCGCCAGCAGCCAAGATGGGGACAGAAACTATGGCTACACCTTC.

The chain is built from TRBV15 and TRBJ2-3, with no clear D. With 0 bases removed from V and 2 bases from J, the gap between germline ends came to 12 bases. The CDR3 has 16 amino acids. In germline, CDR1 is LNHNV, CDR2 YYDKDF (reference sequence). The CDR3 sequence: CATSRDGQLHTDTQYF. In nucleotides, the CDR3 is TGTGCCACCAGCAGAGATGGGCAGCTTCACACAGATACGCAGTATTTT.

J is TRBJ2-3 and V is TRBV27, with 9 bases matching TRBD2. J was trimmed by 2 bases and V by 5 bases; bases with no gene match: 8. The CDR3 contains 16 residues. The germline gives CDR1 MNHEY, CDR2 SMNVEV (reference sequence). The CDR3 nucleotides are TGTGCCAGCAGTGATGAGGGCGGGAGGGCCACAGATACGCAGTATTTT. It codes for CASSDEGGRATDTQYF.

The genes are TRBV30 and TRBJ1-1, with D unclear. V lost 1 base to trimming and J lost 0 bases, with 6 bases between them. Germline CDR1 reads GTSNPN; CDR2 reads SVGIG (reference sequence). CDR3 size: 13 residues. The CDR3: CAWSADMNTEAFF. CDR3 coding DNA: TGTGCCTGGAGTGCAGATATGAACACTGAAGCTTTCTTT.

The chain has TRBV4-1 and TRBJ2-3, with TRBD2 matching over 12 bases. Germline V gene data show CDR1 as MGHRA and CDR2 as YSYEKL. The CDR3 covers 19 residues. The junction had 11 bases not matched to a gene; V was cut back by 2 bases and J by 2 bases. The CDR3 sequence is CASSQMLTGLAGYTDTQYF. CDR3 nucleotide sequence: TGCGCCAGCAGCCAAATGCTTACCGGACTAGCGGGGTACACAGATACGCAGTATTTT.